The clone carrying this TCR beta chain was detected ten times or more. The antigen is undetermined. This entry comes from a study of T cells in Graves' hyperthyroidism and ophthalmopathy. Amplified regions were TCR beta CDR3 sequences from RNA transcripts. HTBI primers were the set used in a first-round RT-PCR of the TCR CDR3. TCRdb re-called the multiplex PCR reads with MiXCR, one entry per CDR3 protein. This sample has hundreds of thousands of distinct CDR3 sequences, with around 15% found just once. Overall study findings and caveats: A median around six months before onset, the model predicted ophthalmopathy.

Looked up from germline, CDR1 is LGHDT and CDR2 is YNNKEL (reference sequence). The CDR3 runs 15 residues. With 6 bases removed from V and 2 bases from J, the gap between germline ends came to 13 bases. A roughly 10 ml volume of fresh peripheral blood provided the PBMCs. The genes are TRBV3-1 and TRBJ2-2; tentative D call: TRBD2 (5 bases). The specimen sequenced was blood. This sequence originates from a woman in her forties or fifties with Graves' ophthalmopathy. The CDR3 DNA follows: TGTGCCAGCAGAAACAGAGGGTCCAACACCGGGGAGCTGTTTTTT. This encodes CASRNRGSNTGELFF.